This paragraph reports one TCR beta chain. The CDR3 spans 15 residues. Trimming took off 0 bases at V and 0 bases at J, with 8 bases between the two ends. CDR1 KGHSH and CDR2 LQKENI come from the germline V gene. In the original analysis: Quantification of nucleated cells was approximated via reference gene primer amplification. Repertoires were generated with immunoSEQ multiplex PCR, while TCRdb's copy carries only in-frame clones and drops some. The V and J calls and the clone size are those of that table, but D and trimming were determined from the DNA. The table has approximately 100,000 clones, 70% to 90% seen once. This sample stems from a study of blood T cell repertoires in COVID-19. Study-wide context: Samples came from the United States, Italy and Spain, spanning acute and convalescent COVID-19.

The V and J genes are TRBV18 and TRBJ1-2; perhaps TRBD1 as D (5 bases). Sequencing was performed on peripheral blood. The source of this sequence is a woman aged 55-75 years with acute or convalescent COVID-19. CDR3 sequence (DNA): TGTGCCAGCTCACCACCTTCAGGGACTAACTATGGCTACACCTTC. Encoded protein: CASSPPSGTNYGYTF.